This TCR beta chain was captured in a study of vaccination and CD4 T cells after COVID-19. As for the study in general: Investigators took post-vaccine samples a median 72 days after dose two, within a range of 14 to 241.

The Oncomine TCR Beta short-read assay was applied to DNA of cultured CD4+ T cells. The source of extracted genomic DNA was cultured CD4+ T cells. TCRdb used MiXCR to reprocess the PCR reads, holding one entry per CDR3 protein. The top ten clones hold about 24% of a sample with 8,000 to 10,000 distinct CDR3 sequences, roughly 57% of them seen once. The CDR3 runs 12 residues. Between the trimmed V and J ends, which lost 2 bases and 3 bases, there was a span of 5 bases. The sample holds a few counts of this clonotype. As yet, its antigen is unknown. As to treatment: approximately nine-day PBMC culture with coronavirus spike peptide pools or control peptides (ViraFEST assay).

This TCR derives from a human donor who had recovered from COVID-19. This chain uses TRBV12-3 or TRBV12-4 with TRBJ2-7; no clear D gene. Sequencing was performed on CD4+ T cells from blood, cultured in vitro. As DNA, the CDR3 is TGTGCCAGCAGTTTAAACGGCTACGAGCAGTACTTC. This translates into CASSLNGYEQYF.